A selection of T cell receptor beta chains follows, all from one sample in a study of human T cells and chemical hapten exposure. TCRdb ran MiXCR on the RACE reads and lists one entry per CDR3 protein. The data contain around 42,000 distinct CDR3 sequences, less than 4% of them singletons. The sequenced sample was whole blood, obtained in connection with sensitization to the hapten diphenylcyclopropenone (DPC). The receptors come from a middle-aged man with alopecia areata. Some clones in this sample may be carry-over from other donors' samples. Each CDR3 is given with its conserved first and last residue. The D gene is left open where the match is weak.

TRBJ1-4 TRBV28 NA CASSFIDGIMFF
TRBJ2-3 TRBV20-1 NA CSARGLATDTQYF
TRBJ1-1 TRBV23-1 NA CASSQSKGRNTEAFF
TRBJ2-5 TRBV7-3 TRBD2 CASSLNSGRQETQYF
TRBJ2-7 TRBV3-1 NA CASSHKGPLEQYF
TRBJ2-1 TRBV29-1 TRBD2 CSVEMLGLASPFPF
TRBJ1-1 TRBV5-1 NA CASSPQGNTEAFF
TRBJ2-1 TRBV30 NA CAWSVGRGPYNEQFF
TRBJ2-7 TRBV28 NA CASSPQGTFLYEQYF
TRBJ1-3 TRBV10-2 TRBD1 CASSPTGDAIYF
TRBJ2-3 TRBV28 TRBD2 CASSFFGGLSTDTQYF
TRBJ2-7 TRBV28 TRBD1 CASSLGQFSYEQYF
TRBJ2-7 TRBV7-9 TRBD2 CASSSNMQGNGRDEQYF
TRBJ1-5 TRBV12-3/TRBV12-4 NA CASSFRVGQPQHF
TRBJ2-2 TRBV29-1 NA CSVLALGELFF
TRBJ2-3 TRBV6-5 TRBD1 CASSTGTGIYTQYF
TRBJ2-1 TRBV19 TRBD1 CASSFRDRVGNEQFF
TRBJ2-1 TRBV21-1 NA CASSKNPRLAGVPDEQFF
TRBJ2-7 TRBV10-3 NA CAIRNGGSYEQYF
TRBJ2-1 TRBV9 TRBD2 CASSVGEGTGSNEQFF
TRBJ2-3 TRBV19 NA CASSYGQSYTDTQYF
TRBJ2-7 TRBV20-1 NA CSARDYKSMAEGEQYF
TRBJ1-6 TRBV5-1 NA CASSLNRDNSPLHF
TRBJ1-4 TRBV5-5 NA CASSSRGFNEKLFF
TRBJ1-2 TRBV6-6 NA CASRPQGNNYGYTF
TRBJ2-1 TRBV5-1 NA CASSLMRVANEQFF
TRBJ1-2 TRBV5-1 TRBD1 CASSHGTGERGYTF
TRBJ2-7 TRBV10-3 TRBD2 CAISESIGASGSYEQYF
TRBJ2-7 TRBV27 NA CASRSGQEAYEQYF
TRBJ2-7 TRBV11-2 NA CASRSTRNLEQYF
TRBJ2-5 TRBV28 TRBD2 CASRLAGQETQYF